This entry concerns a single TCR beta chain. The antigen is unknown. This record belongs to a study of T cell responses to AZD1222 COVID-19 vaccine. The study's findings and limits: Spike-wide coverage was observed for vaccine-associated CD4 TCRs, with dominant responses at 160-218 and 743-854. Seropositive AZD1222 recipients at baseline numbered only 6 or 7. Spike-specific TCR breadth and depth went up after people got two AZD1222 doses.

Repertoires were generated with immunoSEQ multiplex PCR, while TCRdb's copy carries only in-frame clones and drops some. The data hold about 140,000 clones, with about 90% observed a single time. V was trimmed by 4 bases and J by 2 bases, leaving 8 bases between them. In germline, CDR1 is SGHVS, CDR2 FQNEAQ. CDR3 length: 13 residues. The sequence derives from an adult who received the MenACWY meningococcal vaccine as a control. This chain uses TRBV7-8 with TRBJ2-5, with D unclear. This material consisted of peripheral blood, taken 28 days after the second dose of the MenACWY control vaccine. CDR3 residues: CASSSDRQETQYF. DNA for the CDR3: TGTGCCAGCAGCTCCGACCGTCAAGAGACCCAGTACTTC.